The present T cell receptor beta chain was sequenced within a study of cytomegalovirus exposure and HLA in healthy donors. The trim removed 5 bases at V and 0 bases at J, leaving 11 bases unmatched. The CDR3 runs 17 residues. The germline CDR1 and CDR2 sequences are MDHEN and SYDVKM. Among the 110 or so subjects of the validation cohort, separate from the approximately 670-subject first cohort, were the donors. For this clone: Its target is unknown.

Sequencing used immunoSEQ multiplex PCR; TCRdb keeps in-frame clones, though not all of them. Here the sample spans approximately 220,000 clones, about 93% being singletons. Points from the study as a whole: Specific recognition of CMV antigens was confirmed in vitro for three chains (all CMV-associated). Listed as cytomegalovirus-associated were more than 150 TCR beta chains. According to a subsequent analysis, TCR clusters from the first cohort were inclined to appear together in the roughly 110 validation repertoires.

The chain is built from TRBV28 and TRBJ2-3; 7 bases align to TRBD2. Sequences were obtained from PBMCs. This TCR came from a woman between 18 and 29 years old in good health and CMV-seronegative. This chain's CDR3 is CASSPLLAEASTDTQYF. In DNA form, the CDR3 reads TGTGCCAGCAGTCCCCTTCTAGCGGAAGCTAGCACAGATACGCAGTATTTT.